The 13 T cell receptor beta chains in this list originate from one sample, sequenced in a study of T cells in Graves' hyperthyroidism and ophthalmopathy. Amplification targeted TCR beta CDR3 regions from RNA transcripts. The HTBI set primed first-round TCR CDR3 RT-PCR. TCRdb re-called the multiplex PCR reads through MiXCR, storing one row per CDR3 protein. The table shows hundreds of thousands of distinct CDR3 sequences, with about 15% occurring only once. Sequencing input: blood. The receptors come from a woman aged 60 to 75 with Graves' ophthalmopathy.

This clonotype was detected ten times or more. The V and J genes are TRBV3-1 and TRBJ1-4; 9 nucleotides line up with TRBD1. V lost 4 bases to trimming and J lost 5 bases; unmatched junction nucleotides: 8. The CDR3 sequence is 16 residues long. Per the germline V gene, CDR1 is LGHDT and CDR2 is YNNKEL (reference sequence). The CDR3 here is CASSPFFGQGNEKLFF. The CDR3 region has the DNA TGTGCCAGCAGCCCCTTCTTCGGACAGGGGAATGAAAAACTGTTTTTT.

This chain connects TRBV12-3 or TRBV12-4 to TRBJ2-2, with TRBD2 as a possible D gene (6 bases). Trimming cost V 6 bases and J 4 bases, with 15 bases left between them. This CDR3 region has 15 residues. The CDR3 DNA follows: TGTGCCAGCAGCGTGTTCCCCGGGGGCACCGGGGAGCTGTTTTTT. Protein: CASSVFPGGTGELFF.

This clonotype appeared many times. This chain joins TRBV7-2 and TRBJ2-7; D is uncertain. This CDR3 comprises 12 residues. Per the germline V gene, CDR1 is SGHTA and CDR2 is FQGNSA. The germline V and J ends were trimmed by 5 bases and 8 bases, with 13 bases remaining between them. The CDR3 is CASSLSPEKQYF. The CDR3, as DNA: TGTGCCAGCAGCCTCAGTCCCGAAAAGCAGTACTTC.

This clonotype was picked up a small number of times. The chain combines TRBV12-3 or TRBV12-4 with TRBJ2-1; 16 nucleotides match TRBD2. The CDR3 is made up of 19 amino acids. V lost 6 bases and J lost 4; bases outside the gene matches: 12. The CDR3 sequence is CASSSPPGTSGGAYNEQFF. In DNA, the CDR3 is TGTGCCAGCAGCTCTCCCCCCGGGACTAGCGGGGGGGCTTACAATGAGCAGTTCTTC.

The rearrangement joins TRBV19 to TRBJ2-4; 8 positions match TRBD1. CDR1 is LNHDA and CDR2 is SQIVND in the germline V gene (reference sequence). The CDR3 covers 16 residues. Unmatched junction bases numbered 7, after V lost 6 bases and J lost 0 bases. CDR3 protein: CASSDRGFLAKNIQYF. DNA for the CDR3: TGTGCCAGTAGCGACAGGGGATTCCTAGCCAAAAACATTCAGTACTTC.

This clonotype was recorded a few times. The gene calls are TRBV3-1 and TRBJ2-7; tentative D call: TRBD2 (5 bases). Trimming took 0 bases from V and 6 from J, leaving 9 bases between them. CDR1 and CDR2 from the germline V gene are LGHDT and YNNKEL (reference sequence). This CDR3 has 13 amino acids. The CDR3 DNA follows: TGTGCCAGCAGCCAAGACCGGGATGGCGAGCAGTACTTC. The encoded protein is CASSQDRDGEQYF.

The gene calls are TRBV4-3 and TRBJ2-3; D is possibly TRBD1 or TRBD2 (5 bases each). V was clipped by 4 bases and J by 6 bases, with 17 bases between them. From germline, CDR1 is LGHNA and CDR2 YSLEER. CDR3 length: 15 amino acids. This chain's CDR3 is CASSRGNGGADTQYF. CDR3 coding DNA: TGCGCCAGCAGCCGAGGAAATGGGGGTGCGGATACGCAGTATTTT.

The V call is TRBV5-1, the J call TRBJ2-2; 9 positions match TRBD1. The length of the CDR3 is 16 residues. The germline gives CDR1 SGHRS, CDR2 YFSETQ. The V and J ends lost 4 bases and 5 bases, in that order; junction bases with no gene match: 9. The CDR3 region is CASSGGTGFGTGELFF. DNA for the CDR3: TGCGCCAGCAGCGGTGGGACAGGGTTTGGGACCGGGGAGCTGTTTTTT. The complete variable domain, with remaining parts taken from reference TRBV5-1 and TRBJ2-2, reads KAGVTQTPRYLIKTRGQQVTLSCSPISGHRSVSWYQQTPGQGLQFLFEYFSETQRNKGNFPGRFSGRQFSNSRSEMNVSTLELGDSALYLCASSGGTGFGTGELFFGEGSRLTVL.

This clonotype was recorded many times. The CDR3 protein is CASSPGQGAGTGELFF. As DNA, the CDR3 is TGTGCCAGCAGTCCAGGACAGGGGGCTGGCACCGGGGAGCTGTTTTTT. The rearrangement links TRBV11-3 to TRBJ2-2, with 11 positions matching TRBD1. After removal of 6 bases from V and 4 bases from J, the junction contained 7 bases not matched to a gene. Germline V gene sequence: CDR1 SGHNT, CDR2 YENEEA. The CDR3 runs to 16 residues.

The CDR3 coding sequence is TGTGCCAGCAGCTTATTTAGGTCCGGAGCAGGGGCCTATAATTCACCCCTCCACTTT. Residues: CASSLFRSGAGAYNSPLHF. This sequence joins TRBV7-2 and TRBJ1-6; D might be TRBD1 (6 bases). CDR1 is SGHTA and CDR2 is FQGNSA in the germline V gene. Trimming left V 2 bases short and J 2 bases short, with 19 bases between. The CDR3 has 19 residues.

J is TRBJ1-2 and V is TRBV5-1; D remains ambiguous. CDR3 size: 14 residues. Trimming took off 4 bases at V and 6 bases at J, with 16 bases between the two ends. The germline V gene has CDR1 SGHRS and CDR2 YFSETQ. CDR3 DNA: TGCGCCAGCAGCCTGGAAGCACCCCGAGATGGCTACACCTTC. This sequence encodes CASSLEAPRDGYTF.

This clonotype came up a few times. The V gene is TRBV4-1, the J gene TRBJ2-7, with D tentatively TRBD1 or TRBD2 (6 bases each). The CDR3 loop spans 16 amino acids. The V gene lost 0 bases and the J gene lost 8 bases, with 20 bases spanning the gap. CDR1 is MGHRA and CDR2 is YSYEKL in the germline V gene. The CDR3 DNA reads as TGCGCCAGCAGCCAAGAAGGAGGGACAAACAACCTAAAGCAGTACTTC. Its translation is CASSQEGGTNNLKQYF.

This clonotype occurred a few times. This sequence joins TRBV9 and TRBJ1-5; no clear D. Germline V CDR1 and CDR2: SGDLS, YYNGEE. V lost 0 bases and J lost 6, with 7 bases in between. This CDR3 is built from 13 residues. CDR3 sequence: CASSVALGQPQHF. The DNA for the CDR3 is TGTGCCAGCAGCGTAGCTCTGGGTCAGCCCCAGCATTTT.